These 16 T cell receptor beta chains were all obtained from the same sample, sequenced in a study of Ad26.COV2.S vaccination and SARS-CoV-2 variants. Generated by immunoSEQ multiplex PCR, the TCRdb table keeps only in-frame clones and is missing some. Of around 400,000 clones listed, 83% are singletons. The treatment denotes: roughly 18 received Ad26.COV2.S at low or high dose, single or two shots; several received placebo; per-sample allocation not given. At day 63 after the first vaccine or placebo injection, samples were drawn. The sample here was peripheral blood, taken in a trial of Ad26.COV2.S vaccine versus placebo. The receptors derive from a person aged 18-65 years who received the Ad26.COV2.S COVID-19 vaccine or a placebo.

A note on this clone: Since a much larger clone is just one base distant, this may be a read error. CDR3 in amino acids: CASSRGTGELFF. CDR3 DNA: TGTGCCAGCAGCCGCGGGACCGGGGAGCTGTTTTTT. This chain joins TRBV11-3 and TRBJ2-2; a weak D match, TRBD2 (5 bases). The CDR3 totals 12 residues. Germline V gives CDR1 SGHNT, CDR2 YENEEA. Trimming took 5 bases from V and 5 from J, leaving 6 bases between them. Variable domain in full (rest from reference TRBV11-3 and TRBJ2-2): EAGVVQSPRYKIIEKKQPVAFWCNPISGHNTLYWYLQNLGQGPELLIRYENEEAVDDSQLPKDRFSAERLKGVDSTLKIQPAELGDSAVYLCASSRGTGELFFGEGSRLTVL.

This chain joins TRBV5-1 and TRBJ1-6, with a possible D match to TRBD1 (5 bases). The germline V gene has CDR1 SGHRS and CDR2 YFSETQ. V lost 1 base, J lost 8 bases, and 10 bases lay in between. The CDR3 is 14 amino acids. The chain's CDR3 is CASSLSGMDSPLHF. DNA of the CDR3: TGCGCCAGCAGCTTGTCAGGGATGGATTCACCCCTCCACTTT.

The rearrangement joins TRBV5-6 to TRBJ2-7, with no clear D. From germline, CDR1 is SGHDT and CDR2 YYEEEE. The CDR3 sequence is 13 residues long. V gave up 4 bases and J gave up 5 bases, with 13 bases separating them. Written as DNA, the CDR3 is TGTGCCAGCAGCCTCTCTCCTTGGGACGAGCAGTACTTC. As protein: CASSLSPWDEQYF. The full variable domain, rest sourced from reference TRBV5-6 and TRBJ2-7, is DAGVTQSPTHLIKTRGQQVTLRCSPKSGHDTVSWYQQALGQGPQFIFQYYEEEERQRGNFPDRFSGHQFPNYSSELNVNALLLGDSALYLCASSLSPWDEQYFGPGTRLTVT.

The chain combines TRBV5-1 with TRBJ2-1; D remains ambiguous. Germline lookup yields CDR1 SGHRS and CDR2 YFSETQ. V was pared by 5 bases and J by 3 bases, with 18 bases between. The length of the CDR3 is 16 residues. DNA for the CDR3: TGCGCCAGCAGTAGCTCCAGAAGCGCTTACTACAATGAGCAGTTCTTC. Translation gives CASSSSRSAYYNEQFF.

The rearrangement links TRBV19 to TRBJ1-1; possible D gene TRBD1, 6 bases. This CDR3 comprises 15 residues. Deletions cut 3 bases from V and 1 base from J, with 12 bases between. Germline V gene lookup returns CDR1 LNHDA and CDR2 SQIVND (reference sequence). The CDR3 DNA reads TGTGCCAGTAGTATCCCGACAGGTTCGAACACTGAAGCTTTCTTT. Translating it yields CASSIPTGSNTEAFF. Combining the CDR3 with reference TRBV19 and TRBJ1-1 gives the whole variable domain DGGITQSPKYLFRKEGQNVTLSCEQNLNHDAMYWYRQDPGQGLRLIYYSQIVNDFQKGDIAEGYSVSREKKESFPLTVTSAQKNPTAFYLCASSIPTGSNTEAFFGQGTRLTVV.

This chain connects TRBV7-9 to TRBJ2-2; D uncertain. The CDR3 covers 14 residues. Trimming removed 2 bases at V and 2 bases at J, with 6 bases between. The germline CDR1 and CDR2 sequences are SEHNR and FQNEAQ (reference sequence). The CDR3 protein is CASSLRINTGELFF. The CDR3 DNA reads TGTGCCAGCAGCTTACGGATTAACACCGGGGAGCTGTTTTTT.

The chain joins TRBV11-3 to TRBJ2-1, with 11 positions matching TRBD2. V shed 5 bases, J shed 15 bases, and the junction held 15 bases outside the gene matches. CDR3 length: 15 residues. In germline, CDR1 is SGHNT, CDR2 YENEEA. CDR3 residues: CASSNKPGLAEGGFF. CDR3 nucleotide sequence: TGTGCCAGCAGCAACAAACCGGGACTAGCGGAGGGGGGGTTCTTC.

V usage is TRBV27 and J usage is TRBJ2-3; 14 bases match TRBD2. J was trimmed by 5 bases and V by 2 bases; bases with no gene match: 9. The CDR3 runs to 18 residues. Per the germline V gene, CDR1 is MNHEY and CDR2 is SMNVEV (reference sequence). The CDR3 loop reads CASSLGLAGGGNRDTQYF. The CDR3 DNA follows: TGTGCCAGCAGTTTAGGACTAGCGGGGGGCGGGAATAGAGATACGCAGTATTTT.

This clone appeared once. The V and J genes are TRBV7-6 and TRBJ2-5, with 11 nucleotides matching TRBD2. This CDR3 comprises 22 residues. Per germline, CDR1 SGHVS and CDR2 FNYEAQ. Trimming removed 3 bases from V and 1 base from J; junction bases left unmatched: 22. Here the CDR3 reads CASSLTGGTSVTSGTPQETQYF. The CDR3, as DNA: TGTGCCAGCAGCTTGACAGGGGGTACGTCTGTGACTAGCGGGACACCCCAAGAGACCCAGTACTTC.

The chain carries TRBV3-1 (or the pseudogene TRBV3-2) and TRBJ1-1; D remains ambiguous. V dropped 0 bases and J dropped 2 bases, with 7 bases sitting between them. The CDR3 extends over 14 amino acids. CDR1 is LGHDT, CDR2 YNNKEL, per germline (reference sequence). CDR3 amino acids: CASSQDMANTEAFF. The DNA for the CDR3 is TGTGCCAGCAGCCAAGACATGGCCAACACTGAAGCTTTCTTT.

The rearrangement joins TRBV3-1 (or the pseudogene TRBV3-2) to TRBJ1-5; D gene unclear. The V gene lost 3 bases and the J gene lost 1 base, with 7 bases spanning the gap. This CDR3 is built from 14 residues. Germline assignment: CDR1 LGHDT and CDR2 YNNKEL (reference sequence). CDR3 coding DNA: TGTGCCAGCAGCCAGAGCGGAAGCAATCAGCCCCAGCATTTT. Its translation: CASSQSGSNQPQHF.

The V and J genes are TRBV20-1 and TRBJ1-1, with D perhaps matching TRBD1 (5 bases). In germline, CDR1 is DFQATT, CDR2 SNEGSKA (reference sequence). The CDR3 covers 11 residues. V was trimmed by 0 bases and J by 7 bases, leaving 6 bases between them. CDR3 coding DNA: TGCAGTGCTAGAGAGGACAATGAAGCTTTCTTT. This sequence encodes CSAREDNEAFF.

The chain links TRBV3-1 (or the pseudogene TRBV3-2) to TRBJ1-6, with D possibly matching TRBD1 (6 bases). This CDR3 is 15 amino acids long. The V end lost 4 bases, the J end lost 9 bases, and 16 bases lay between the germline ends. Germline assignment: CDR1 LGHDT and CDR2 YNNKEL (reference sequence). The CDR3 nucleotides read TGTGCCAGCAGCCCCAGGGGATCCCTTAGTTCACCCCTCCACTTT. Amino acids: CASSPRGSLSSPLHF.

The chain joins TRBV7-8 to TRBJ2-3, with 7 bases that match TRBD1. V gave up 1 base and J gave up 2 bases; unmatched junction bases: 9. CDR1 and CDR2 from the germline V gene are SGHVS and FQNEAQ. The CDR3 length is 17 residues. CDR3 sequence reads: CASSLVVTGANTDTQYF. CDR3 in DNA: TGTGCCAGCAGCTTAGTGGTTACAGGGGCAAACACAGATACGCAGTATTTT.

The chain has TRBV27 and TRBJ2-7; perhaps TRBD1 as D (5 bases). There are 13 residues in the CDR3. Germline CDR1 and CDR2: MNHEY and SMNVEV (reference sequence). Trimming left V 4 bases short and J 5 bases short, with 12 bases between. The CDR3 DNA is TGTGCCAGCAGTTCCGCAGGGAACCACGAGCAGTACTTC. Translating it yields CASSSAGNHEQYF.

In its sample, this clone was seen once. V gene TRBV6-5 combines with J gene TRBJ1-4, with D uncertain. The CDR3 consists of 14 residues. V gave up 8 bases and J gave up 0 bases, with 10 bases separating them. The germline CDR1 and CDR2 sequences are MNHEY and SVGAGI. The CDR3 is CASQTFATNEKLFF. The CDR3 DNA sequence: TGTGCCAGCCAGACGTTTGCAACTAATGAAAAACTGTTTTTT.